The clone carrying this TCR beta chain has just a few counts. Its antigen is unknown. Alongside a J-beta primer mix, a sample-barcoded 5' primer served in a second PCR lasting about 6 to 12 cycles. Sequencing of every sample gave 3 million or more CDR3-containing paired-end reads. TCRdb reprocessed the 5' RACE reads with MiXCR, giving one entry per CDR3 protein. The table shows 1.5 million to 2 million distinct CDR3 sequences, with around half occurring only once. These data originate in a study of blood T cells in healthy people across ages. As for the study in general: Per every two T cells, about one barcoded beta molecule was captured by template switching.

The study, taken as a whole, reports: TCR beta diversity was tightly associated with the proportion of naive T cells.

The material sequenced was blood. This sequence originates from a middle-aged woman in good health.

CDR3 nucleotides: TGTGCCAGCTCACCACCGCTAGGGGCGGAAGAGACCCAGTACTTC. This sequence encodes CASSPPLGAEETQYF. The chain couples TRBV18 to TRBJ2-5, with D maybe TRBD1 (5 bases). The CDR3 is 15 amino acids. The V gene's germline CDR1 is KGHSH and CDR2 LQKENI. The germline V and J ends were trimmed by 0 bases and 3 bases, with 11 bases remaining between them.